A selection of T cell receptor beta chains follows, all from one sample in a study of OX40 agonist ivuxolimab in advanced cancers. Clones were read by immunoSEQ multiplex PCR, and TCRdb kept only the in-frame ones, dropping some. Here the sample spans around 100,000 clones, approximately 90% being singletons. The sequencing here drew on CD4+ or CD8+ T cells sorted from blood, taken in a trial of the OX40 agonist ivuxolimab. These receptors were taken from an adult with an advanced solid tumor such as melanoma, head and neck, liver or kidney cancer. The CDR3 runs from the conserved cysteine through the conserved F or W. The D gene is left open where the match is weak. A clone size is listed for some rows: how often the clone was seen (once, few, many), or a class if it is expanded.

d_gene,v_gene,abundance,j_gene,CDR3aa,CDR3nt
-,TRBV7-2,-,TRBJ2-1,CASSEQSYNEQFF,TGTGCCAGCAGCGAGCAAAGTTACAATGAGCAGTTCTTC
TRBD1,TRBV25-1,-,TRBJ1-4,CASSRPGQGNEKLFF,TGTGCCAGCAGTCGTCCGGGACAGGGGAATGAAAAACTGTTTTTT
-,TRBV11-2,-,TRBJ1-2,CASSPAGSNYGYTF,TGTGCCAGCAGCCCCGCCGGATCTAACTATGGCTACACCTTC
TRBD1,TRBV5-1,-,TRBJ2-5,CASSPGQGGETQYF,TGCGCCAGCAGCCCTGGACAGGGGGGAGAGACCCAGTACTTC
-,TRBV19,-,TRBJ2-3,CASSISAGSSTDTQYF,TGTGCCAGTAGTATTTCCGCGGGCTCTAGCACAGATACGCAGTATTTT
-,TRBV6-1,-,TRBJ2-7,CASSDGGGQNYEQYF,TGTGCCAGCAGTGATGGGGGGGGACAAAACTACGAGCAGTACTTC
TRBD1,TRBV5-5,-,TRBJ1-2,CASSSGTGDGYTF,TGTGCCAGCAGCTCGGGGACAGGGGATGGCTACACCTTC
TRBD1,TRBV5-1,-,TRBJ2-1,CASSSTGNYNEQFF,TGCGCCAGCAGCTCGACAGGGAACTACAATGAGCAGTTCTTC
-,TRBV5-6,-,TRBJ2-6,CASSLGGPGANVLTF,TGTGCCAGCAGCTTGGGGGGGCCTGGGGCCAACGTCCTGACTTTC
-,TRBV28,-,TRBJ2-1,CASSSLLDNEQFF,TGTGCCAGCAGTTCCCTCCTCGACAATGAGCAGTTCTTC
TRBD1,TRBV7-9,once,TRBJ1-2,CASTLLQPTGTNYGYTF,TGTGCCAGCACCCTTCTCCAACCGACAGGGACTAACTATGGCTACACCTTC
TRBD2,TRBV9,-,TRBJ2-3,CASSVAGTTGTDTQYF,TGTGCCAGCAGCGTAGCCGGGACTACGGGCACAGATACGCAGTATTTT
-,TRBV9,-,TRBJ2-7,CASSVGTGRTYEQYF,TGTGCCAGCAGCGTAGGAACAGGCCGTACCTACGAGCAGTACTTC
TRBD2,TRBV2,-,TRBJ2-7,CASSRRGGTRDFYEQYF,TGTGCCAGCAGCAGGCGAGGCGGGACTAGGGACTTCTACGAGCAGTACTTC
-,TRBV2,-,TRBJ1-1,CASSPDRMNTEAFF,TGTGCCAGCAGCCCCGACAGGATGAACACTGAAGCTTTCTTT
TRBD1,TRBV15,-,TRBJ2-1,CATAGQGIFGEQFF,TGTGCCACCGCAGGACAGGGGATTTTTGGTGAGCAGTTCTTC
TRBD2,TRBV6-1,-,TRBJ2-4,CASSESGRDLIQYF,TGTGCCAGCAGTGAATCGGGGAGGGATTTAATTCAGTACTTC
TRBD1,TRBV11-2,-,TRBJ2-3,CASGRTGSLLGDTQYF,TGTGCCAGCGGCCGGACAGGGTCCCTCCTTGGAGATACGCAGTATTTT
-,TRBV5-1,-,TRBJ2-7,CASATLSSYEQYF,TGCGCCAGCGCGACACTCAGCTCCTACGAGCAGTACTTC
-,TRBV7-2,-,TRBJ1-4,CASSYSAGSYEKLFF,TGTGCCAGCAGCTACTCTGCGGGCTCGTATGAAAAACTGTTTTTT
-,TRBV4-2,-,TRBJ2-1,CASSQGGAGDEQFF,TGTGCCAGCAGCCAAGGGGGGGCCGGCGATGAGCAGTTCTTC
TRBD2,TRBV28,once,TRBJ2-1,CASSLAGGNEQFF,TGTGCCAGCAGTTTGGCGGGAGGGAATGAGCAGTTCTTC
-,TRBV7-2,-,TRBJ1-2,CASSNRQRGYTF,TGTGCCAGCAGCAATCGGCAGAGAGGCTACACCTTC
TRBD1,TRBV7-3,few,TRBJ2-1,CASLPTGGFDDEQFF,TGTGCCAGCCTACCGACAGGGGGTTTCGACGATGAGCAGTTCTTC
-,TRBV4-3,-,TRBJ2-3,CASSQEEGDPGDTQYF,TGCGCCAGCAGCCAAGAAGAAGGGGATCCCGGAGATACGCAGTATTTT
-,TRBV11-2,once,TRBJ2-2,CASSFHRVTTGELFF,TGTGCCAGCAGCTTCCACAGGGTAACCACCGGGGAGCTGTTTTTT
TRBD2,TRBV4-3,-,TRBJ2-1,CASSQGLAGPRNEQFF,TGCGCCAGCAGCCAAGGATTAGCGGGGCCGAGGAATGAGCAGTTCTTC
TRBD1,TRBV13,-,TRBJ2-2,CASSAWTGKDGELFF,TGTGCCAGCAGCGCCTGGACAGGGAAGGACGGGGAGCTGTTTTTT
-,TRBV20-1,-,TRBJ2-7,CSARRSAEQYF,TGCAGTGCTAGGAGGTCGGCCGAGCAGTACTTC
TRBD2,TRBV14,-,TRBJ2-1,CASSRQSGRVSNEQFF,TGTGCCAGCAGCCGCCAGAGCGGGAGAGTATCAAATGAGCAGTTCTTC
TRBD1,TRBV5-1,-,TRBJ2-2,CASSWGQGIGELFF,TGCGCCAGCAGCTGGGGACAGGGCATCGGGGAGCTGTTTTTT
TRBD1,TRBV19,-,TRBJ1-2,CASRGQTGDYGYTF,TGTGCCAGTAGGGGACAGACAGGGGACTATGGCTACACCTTC
-,TRBV18,-,TRBJ1-5,CASSLSLNANQPQHF,TGTGCCAGCTCACTATCCCTCAACGCTAATCAGCCCCAGCATTTT
-,TRBV30,-,TRBJ2-5,CAWMVGVETQYF,TGTGCCTGGATGGTGGGAGTAGAGACCCAGTACTTC
-,TRBV5-4,-,TRBJ2-2,CASSRNTGELFF,TGTGCCAGCAGCCGAAACACCGGGGAGCTGTTTTTT
-,TRBV4-3,-,TRBJ2-2,CASSQETRLRGGELFF,TGCGCCAGCAGCCAAGAGACTCGGCTCCGGGGCGGGGAGCTGTTTTTT
TRBD2,TRBV5-1,-,TRBJ2-2,CASSLREGNTGELFF,TGCGCCAGCAGCTTGAGGGAGGGGAACACCGGGGAGCTGTTTTTT
TRBD2,TRBV2,-,TRBJ2-5,CASSGGGETQYF,TGTGCCAGCAGTGGCGGGGGGGAGACCCAGTACTTC
-,TRBV4-2,-,TRBJ2-5,CASSQKQGSGRGETQYF,TGTGCCAGCAGCCAAAAACAGGGTTCGGGCCGGGGAGAGACCCAGTACTTC
-,TRBV29-1,few,TRBJ2-1,CSVVGGSRYSYNEQFF,TGCAGCGTTGTGGGGGGATCGCGCTACTCCTACAATGAGCAGTTCTTC